This T cell receptor (beta chain) originates from a study of blood T cell repertoires in COVID-19. Study-level background: Some COVID-19 samples were acute and others convalescent; all came from the United States, Italy and Spain. T cells, B-cell-depleted T cells, or PBMCs supplied cDNA or gDNA.

This CDR3 has 14 amino acids. Trimming removed 3 bases from V and 2 bases from J, with 9 bases in between. Germline CDR1 is SEHNR and CDR2 is FQNEAQ (reference sequence). Per the study methods: Estimates of nucleated cell counts were drawn from the amplification of reference gene primers. Generated by immunoSEQ multiplex PCR, the TCRdb table keeps only in-frame clones and is missing some. The V and J calls and clone size come from that table; D and trimming were worked out from the DNA. The sample carries roughly 100,000 clones, approximately 80% recorded once. Input material: peripheral blood. The receptor's source is a woman in her sixties or seventies with acute or convalescent COVID-19. V usage is TRBV7-9 and J usage is TRBJ2-3; D gene unclear. The CDR3 loop is CASSFSVHTDTQYF. CDR3 in DNA: TGTGCCAGCAGCTTTTCGGTCCACACAGATACGCAGTATTTT.